This TCR beta chain was found in a study of blood T cell repertoires in COVID-19. In the study overall: COVID-19 samples, acute and convalescent, were from the United States, Italy and Spain. The analysed material was cDNA or gDNA that came from T cells, B-cell-depleted T cells, or PBMCs.

The CDR3 sequence is 15 residues long. After removal of 4 bases from V and 2 bases from J, the junction contained 6 bases not matched to a gene. CDR1 is MNHEY, CDR2 SMNVEV, per germline (reference sequence). Authors' analysis steps: How many nucleated cells were present was estimated from reference gene primer amplification. The protocol was immunoSEQ multiplex PCR, while the TCRdb copy is restricted to in-frame clones and leaves out a portion. V and J calls and clone size are copied from that table; D and trimming were computed from the DNA. The sample yields 90,000 to 150,000 clones, more than 75% seen once.

The V gene is TRBV27, the J gene TRBJ1-2, with 8 bases aligning to TRBD1. The specimen was peripheral blood. The clonotype was recovered from a woman in her 50s with acute or convalescent COVID-19. CDR3 in DNA: TGTGCCAGCAGTTCAGGGACAGGCCTGAACTATGGCTACACCTTC. This translates into CASSSGTGLNYGYTF.